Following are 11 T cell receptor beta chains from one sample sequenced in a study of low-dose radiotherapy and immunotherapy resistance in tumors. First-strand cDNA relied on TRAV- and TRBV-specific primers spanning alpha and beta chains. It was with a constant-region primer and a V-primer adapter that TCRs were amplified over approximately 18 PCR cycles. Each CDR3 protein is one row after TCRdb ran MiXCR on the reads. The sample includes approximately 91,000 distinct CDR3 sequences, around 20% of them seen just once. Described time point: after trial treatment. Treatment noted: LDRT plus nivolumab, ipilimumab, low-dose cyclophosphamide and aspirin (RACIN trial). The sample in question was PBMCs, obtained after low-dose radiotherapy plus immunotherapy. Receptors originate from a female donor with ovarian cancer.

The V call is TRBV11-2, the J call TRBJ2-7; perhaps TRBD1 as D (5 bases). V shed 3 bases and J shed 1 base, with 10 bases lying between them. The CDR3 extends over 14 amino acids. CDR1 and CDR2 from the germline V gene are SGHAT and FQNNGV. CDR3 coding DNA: TGTGCCAGCAGCTTTGCAGGGCCTTCCTACGAGCAGTACTTC. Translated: CASSFAGPSYEQYF. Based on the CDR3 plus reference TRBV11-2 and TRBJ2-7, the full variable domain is EAGVAQSPRYKIIEKRQSVAFWCNPISGHATLYWYQQILGQGPKLLIQFQNNGVVDDSQLPKDRFSAERLKGVDSTLKIQPAKLEDSAVYLCASSFAGPSYEQYFGPGTRLTVT.

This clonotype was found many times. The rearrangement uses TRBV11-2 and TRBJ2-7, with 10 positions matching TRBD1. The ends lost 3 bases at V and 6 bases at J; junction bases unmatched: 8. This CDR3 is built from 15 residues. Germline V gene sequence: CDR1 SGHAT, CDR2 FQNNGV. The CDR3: CASSFRDRGFGEQYF. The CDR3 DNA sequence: TGTGCCAGCAGCTTCCGGGACAGGGGTTTTGGCGAGCAGTACTTC.

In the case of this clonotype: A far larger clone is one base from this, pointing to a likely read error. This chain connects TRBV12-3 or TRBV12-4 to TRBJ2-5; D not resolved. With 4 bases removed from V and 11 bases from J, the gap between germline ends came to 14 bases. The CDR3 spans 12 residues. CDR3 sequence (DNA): TGTGCCAGCAGTTCGAGATTCAATGAGCAGTACTTC. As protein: CASSSRFNEQYF.

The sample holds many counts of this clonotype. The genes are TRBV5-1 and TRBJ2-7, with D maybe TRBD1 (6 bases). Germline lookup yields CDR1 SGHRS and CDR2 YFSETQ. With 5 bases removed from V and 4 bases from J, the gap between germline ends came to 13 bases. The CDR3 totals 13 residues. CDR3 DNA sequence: TGCGCCAGCAGACCTATCAGGGGATACGAGCAGTACTTC. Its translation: CASRPIRGYEQYF. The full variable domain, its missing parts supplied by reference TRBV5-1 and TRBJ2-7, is KAGVTQTPRYLIKTRGQQVTLSCSPISGHRSVSWYQQTPGQGLQFLFEYFSETQRNKGNFPGRFSGRQFSNSRSEMNVSTLELGDSALYLCASRPIRGYEQYFGPGTRLTVT.

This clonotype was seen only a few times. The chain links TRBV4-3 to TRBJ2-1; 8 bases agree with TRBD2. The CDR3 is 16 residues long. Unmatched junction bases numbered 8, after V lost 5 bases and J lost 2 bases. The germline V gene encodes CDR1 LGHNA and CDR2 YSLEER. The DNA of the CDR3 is TGCGCCAGCAGCGAACGGCTACTAGCGGCCTACAATGAGCAGTTCTTC. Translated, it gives CASSERLLAAYNEQFF.

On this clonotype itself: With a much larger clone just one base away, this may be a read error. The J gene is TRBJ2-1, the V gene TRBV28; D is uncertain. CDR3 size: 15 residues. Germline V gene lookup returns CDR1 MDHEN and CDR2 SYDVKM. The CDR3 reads CARSLLPTHSAEQFF. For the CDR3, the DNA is TGTGCCCGCAGTTTACTACCCACCCATAGTGCTGAGCAGTTCTTC.

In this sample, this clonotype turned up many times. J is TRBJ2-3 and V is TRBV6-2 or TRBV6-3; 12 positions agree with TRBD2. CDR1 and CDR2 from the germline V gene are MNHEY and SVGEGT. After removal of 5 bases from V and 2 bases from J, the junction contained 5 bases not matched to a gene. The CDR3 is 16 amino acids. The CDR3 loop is CASSRLAGADTDTQYF. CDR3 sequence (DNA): TGTGCCAGCAGTCGACTAGCGGGGGCTGACACAGATACGCAGTATTTT.

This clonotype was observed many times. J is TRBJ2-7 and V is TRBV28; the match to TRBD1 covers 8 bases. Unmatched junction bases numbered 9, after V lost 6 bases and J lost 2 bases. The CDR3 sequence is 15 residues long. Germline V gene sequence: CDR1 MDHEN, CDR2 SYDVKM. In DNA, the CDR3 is TGTGCCAGCAGCGTTAGGGGACAGGCAACCTACGAGCAGTACTTC. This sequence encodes CASSVRGQATYEQYF.

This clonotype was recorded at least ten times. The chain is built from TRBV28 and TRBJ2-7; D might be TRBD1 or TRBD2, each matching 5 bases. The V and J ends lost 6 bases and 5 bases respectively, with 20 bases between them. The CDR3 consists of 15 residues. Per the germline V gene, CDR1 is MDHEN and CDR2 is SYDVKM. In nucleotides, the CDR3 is TGTGCCAGCAGATACCGCCGGGACCTACCCCACGAGCAGTACTTC. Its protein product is CASRYRRDLPHEQYF.

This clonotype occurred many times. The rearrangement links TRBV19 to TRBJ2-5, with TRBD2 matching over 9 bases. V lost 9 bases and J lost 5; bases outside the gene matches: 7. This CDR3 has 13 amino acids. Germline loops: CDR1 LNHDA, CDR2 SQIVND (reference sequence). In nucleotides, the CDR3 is TGTGCCAGCGGCGGGGGGGCCTGGGAGACCCAGTACTTC. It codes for CASGGGAWETQYF.

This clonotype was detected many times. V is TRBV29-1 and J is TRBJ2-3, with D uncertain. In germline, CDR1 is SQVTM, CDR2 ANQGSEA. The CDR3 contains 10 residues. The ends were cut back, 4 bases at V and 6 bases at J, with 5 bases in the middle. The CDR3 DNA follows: TGCAGCGTTGGGCCGGATACGCAGTATTTT. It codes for CSVGPDTQYF.